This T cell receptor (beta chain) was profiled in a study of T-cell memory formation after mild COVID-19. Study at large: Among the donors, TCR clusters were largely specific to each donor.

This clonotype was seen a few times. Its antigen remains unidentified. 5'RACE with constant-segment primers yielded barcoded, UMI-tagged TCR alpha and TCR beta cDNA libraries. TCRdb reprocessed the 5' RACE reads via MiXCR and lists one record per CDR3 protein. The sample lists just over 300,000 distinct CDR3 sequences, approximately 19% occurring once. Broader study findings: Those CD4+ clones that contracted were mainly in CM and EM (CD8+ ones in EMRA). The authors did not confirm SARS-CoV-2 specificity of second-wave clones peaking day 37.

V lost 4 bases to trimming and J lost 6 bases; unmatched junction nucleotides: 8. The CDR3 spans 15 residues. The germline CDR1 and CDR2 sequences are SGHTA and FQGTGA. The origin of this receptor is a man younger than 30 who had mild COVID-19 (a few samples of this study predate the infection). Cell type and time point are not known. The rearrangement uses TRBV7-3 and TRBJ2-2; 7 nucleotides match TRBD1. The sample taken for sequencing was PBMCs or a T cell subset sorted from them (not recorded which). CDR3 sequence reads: CASSSTAQGSGELFF. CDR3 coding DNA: TGTGCCAGCAGCTCTACTGCACAGGGGTCCGGGGAGCTGTTTTTT.